The clone carrying this T cell receptor (beta chain) was recorded once. A second about 7 to 11 cycle PCR used barcoded and J-beta primers. TCRdb called the 5' RACE reads again in MiXCR, with one record for every CDR3 protein. The table lists about 680,000 distinct CDR3 sequences, around half of them singletons, with around a third in the top ten. The data were taken from a study of blood T cells in healthy people across ages. Germline V gene sequence: CDR1 LGHDT, CDR2 YNNKEL (reference sequence). Trimming removed 4 bases from V and 6 bases from J; junction bases left unmatched: 12. The CDR3 contains 16 residues.

This rearrangement joins TRBV3-1 to TRBJ2-4; 7 nucleotides align to TRBD2. The receptor comes from a woman aged 60-75 years in good health. The sample comprised blood. Here the CDR3 DNA reads TGTGCCAGCAGCCCAAAGTCTAGCGGAGTGCTAAACATTCAGTACTTC. Translated, it gives CASSPKSSGVLNIQYF. Drawing the rest from reference TRBV3-1 and TRBJ2-4, the complete variable domain is DTAVSQTPKYLVTQMGNDKSIKCEQNLGHDTMYWYKQDSKKFLKIMFSYNNKELIINETVPNRFSPKSPDKAHLNLHINSLELGDSAVYFCASSPKSSGVLNIQYFGAGTRLSVL.